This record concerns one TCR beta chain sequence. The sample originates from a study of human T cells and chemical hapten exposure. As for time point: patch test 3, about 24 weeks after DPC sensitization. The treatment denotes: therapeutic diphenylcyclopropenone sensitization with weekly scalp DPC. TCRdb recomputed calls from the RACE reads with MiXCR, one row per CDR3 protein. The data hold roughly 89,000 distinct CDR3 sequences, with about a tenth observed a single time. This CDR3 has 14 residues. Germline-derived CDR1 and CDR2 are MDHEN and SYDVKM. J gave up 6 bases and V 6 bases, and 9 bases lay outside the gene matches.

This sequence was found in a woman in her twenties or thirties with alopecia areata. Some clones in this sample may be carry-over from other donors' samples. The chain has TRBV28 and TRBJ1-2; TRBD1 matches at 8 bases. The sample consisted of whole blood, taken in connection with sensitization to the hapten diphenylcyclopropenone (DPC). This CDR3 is CASSTQGAPNGYTF. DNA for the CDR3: TGTGCCAGCAGCACCCAGGGGGCGCCTAATGGCTACACCTTC.